The 26 T cell receptor beta chains reported below all come from one sample, sequenced in a study of blood T cell repertoires in COVID-19. The protocol was immunoSEQ multiplex PCR, while the TCRdb copy is restricted to in-frame clones and leaves out a portion. The sample yields 100,000 to 150,000 clones, approximately 81% seen once. Sequencing was done on a sample of peripheral blood. The receptors shown here come from a man aged 35 to 55 with active or convalescent COVID-19.

CDR3: CASNDQDVYEQYF. CDR3 bases: TGTGCCAGTAATGACCAGGATGTTTACGAGCAGTACTTC. This chain connects TRBV19 to TRBJ2-7; unclear D gene. Germline V gene lookup returns CDR1 LNHDA and CDR2 SQIVND (reference sequence). Trimming took 7 bases from V and 4 from J, leaving 14 bases between them. The CDR3 extends over 13 amino acids. Together with reference TRBV19 and TRBJ2-7, the CDR3 gives the full variable domain: DGGITQSPKYLFRKEGQNVTLSCEQNLNHDAMYWYRQDPGQGLRLIYYSQIVNDFQKGDIAEGYSVSREKKESFPLTVTSAQKNPTAFYLCASNDQDVYEQYFGPGTRLTVT.

This chain uses TRBV5-1 with TRBJ2-2, with D uncertain. The ends were cut back, 1 base at V and 4 bases at J, with 14 bases in the middle. CDR3 length equals 16 residues. Germline-derived CDR1 and CDR2 are SGHRS and YFSETQ. The CDR3 loop reads CASSLNRISSTGELFF. The CDR3 coding sequence is TGCGCCAGCAGCTTGAATAGAATTTCTAGCACCGGGGAGCTGTTTTTT.

The chain recombines TRBV2 with TRBJ1-5, with TRBD1 identical over 9 bases. With 7 bases clipped from V and 0 bases from J, the junction kept 13 bases outside the gene matches. CDR1 SNHLY and CDR2 FYNNEI come from the germline V gene. CDR3 length: 18 amino acids. This CDR3 is CASTRDREKGLSNQPQHF. The CDR3 nucleotides are TGTGCCAGCACCCGGGACAGGGAGAAGGGACTTAGCAATCAGCCCCAGCATTTT.

This chain's CDR3 is CASSEYRGGEQFF. The CDR3 coding sequence is TGTGCCAGCAGTGAATATAGGGGAGGTGAGCAGTTCTTC. The chain uses TRBV25-1 and TRBJ2-1, with D perhaps matching TRBD2 (6 bases). The V gene lost 0 bases and the J gene lost 9 bases, with 9 bases spanning the gap. The CDR3 is 13 amino acids. The germline V gene has CDR1 MGHDK and CDR2 SYGVNS.

V gene TRBV30 combines with J gene TRBJ1-1; 7 bases fit TRBD1. Germline V gene lookup returns CDR1 GTSNPN and CDR2 SVGIG (reference sequence). The V and J ends lost 5 bases and 1 base, in that order; junction bases with no gene match: 7. The CDR3 spans 14 residues. The CDR3 nucleotides are TGTGCCTGGGGCCGGGGACAGCCGAACACTGAAGCTTTCTTT. Its protein is CAWGRGQPNTEAFF.

This chain links TRBV19 with TRBJ2-1, with TRBD2 matching over 10 bases. Looked up from germline, CDR1 is LNHDA and CDR2 is SQIVND (reference sequence). The CDR3 runs to 18 residues. V was pared by 5 bases and J by 3 bases, with 13 bases of the junction left unmatched. Written as DNA, the CDR3 is TGTGCCAGTAGTCCCCCACCTAGCGGGAGCCCCCTCTACAATGAGCAGTTCTTC. This gives the protein CASSPPPSGSPLYNEQFF.

The V and J genes are TRBV6-6 and TRBJ1-1; D possibly corresponds to TRBD1 (6 bases). The germline CDR1 and CDR2 sequences are MNHNY and SVGAGI (reference sequence). V lost 6 bases and J lost 0, with 11 bases in between. CDR3 length: 14 amino acids. The CDR3 DNA sequence: TGTGCCAGCAGGATGGACAGATTGAACACTGAAGCTTTCTTT. Encoded protein: CASRMDRLNTEAFF.

The chain links TRBV19 to TRBJ1-2; TRBD1 matches 11 bases. V was clipped by 2 bases and J by 6 bases; unmatched bases: 14. This CDR3 spans 18 amino acids. CDR1 and CDR2 (germline): LNHDA, SQIVND (reference sequence). The CDR3 loop reads CASSISGTGGTSTNGYTF. In DNA form, the CDR3 reads TGTGCCAGTAGTATAAGTGGGACAGGGGGGACCAGTACGAATGGCTACACCTTC.

The rearrangement uses TRBV28 and TRBJ1-3; weak D call: TRBD1 (6 bases). Germline CDR1 MDHEN, CDR2 SYDVKM. The V and J ends lost 5 bases and 0 bases respectively, with 14 bases between them. This CDR3 has 16 amino acids. The CDR3 DNA reads as TGTGCCAGCAGTCTAGACAGGTTCAGCTCTGGAAACACCATATATTTT. Translation gives CASSLDRFSSGNTIYF.

This clone was detected a few times. This chain joins TRBV7-2 and TRBJ2-5; D is perhaps TRBD1 (6 bases). The CDR3 runs to 14 residues. Germline CDR1 and CDR2: SGHTA and FQGNSA. Trimming pared 1 base from V and 5 bases from J, leaving 11 bases between. The CDR3 is CASSLGDIVETQYF. CDR3 coding DNA: TGTGCCAGCAGCTTAGGGGACATAGTGGAGACCCAGTACTTC. Filled out from reference TRBV7-2 and TRBJ2-5, the complete variable domain reads GAGVSQSPSNKVTEKGKDVELRCDPISGHTALYWYRQSLGQGLEFLIYFQGNSAPDKSGLPSDRFSAERTGGSVSTLTIQRTQQEDSAVYLCASSLGDIVETQYFGPGTRLLVL.

In DNA, the CDR3 is TGTGCCAGCAGCTTCGACAGGGGGTTAAACAATGGCTACACCTTC. It is translated as CASSFDRGLNNGYTF. The chain recombines TRBV5-4 with TRBJ1-2, with 9 nucleotides matching TRBD1. This CDR3 region has 15 residues. Looked up from germline, CDR1 is SGHNT and CDR2 is YYREEE (reference sequence). Unmatched junction bases numbered 8, after V lost 2 bases and J lost 6 bases.

The chain has TRBV10-3 and TRBJ2-3; D may be TRBD2 (5 bases). Germline V lookup: CDR1 ENHRY, CDR2 SYGVKD. V was cut by 4 bases and J by 5 bases, with 13 bases left in between. This CDR3 has 14 residues. This CDR3 is CAISGEGQVDTQYF. The DNA for the CDR3 is TGTGCCATCAGTGGAGAGGGCCAAGTAGATACGCAGTATTTT.

This chain uses TRBV24-1 with TRBJ1-2, with 9 bases fitting TRBD1. The CDR3 is 18 amino acids. The ends lost 5 bases at V and 6 bases at J; junction bases unmatched: 18. Looked up from germline, CDR1 is KGHDR and CDR2 is SFDVKD. CDR3 DNA: TGTGCCACCAGTGGGGGGACAGGGCCGGTTGGGGAGCAAGATGGCTACACCTTC. Amino acid sequence: CATSGGTGPVGEQDGYTF.

The genes are TRBV19 and TRBJ2-1; a weak D match, TRBD1 (5 bases). V lost 1 base and J lost 5, with 6 bases in between. This CDR3 region has 13 residues. Germline CDR1 LNHDA, CDR2 SQIVND (reference sequence). The DNA of the CDR3 is TGTGCCAGTAGTATAGCCAGGGACAATGAGCAGTTCTTC. This codes for CASSIARDNEQFF.

The chain combines TRBV30 with TRBJ2-2; TRBD2 is a possible D gene (5 bases). Germline V gives CDR1 GTSNPN, CDR2 SVGIG (reference sequence). V dropped 5 bases and J dropped 5 bases, with 15 bases sitting between them. This CDR3 comprises 14 residues. CDR3 in amino acids: CAWEAAAVTGELFF. CDR3 sequence (DNA): TGTGCCTGGGAAGCGGCAGCCGTAACCGGGGAGCTGTTTTTT.

The chain links TRBV7-3 to TRBJ2-3, with D possibly TRBD2 on 6 matching bases. The V end lost 5 bases, the J end lost 6 bases, and 12 bases lay between the germline ends. Germline-derived CDR1 and CDR2 are SGHTA and FQGTGA. The CDR3 totals 13 residues. The CDR3 bases are TGTGCCAGCAGCATCGAACTAGCCGATACGCAGTATTTT. Translated: CASSIELADTQYF.

The CDR3 DNA follows: TGTGCCAGCAGCCCCCGCGCGACTAGCGGAAAGACCCAGTACTTC. As protein: CASSPRATSGKTQYF. The chain joins TRBV9 to TRBJ2-5; 9 bases are shared with TRBD2. Germline V gives CDR1 SGDLS, CDR2 YYNGEE. The CDR3 length is 15 residues. V trimming: 4 bases; J trimming: 6 bases; junction bases outside the gene matches: 10.

CDR3 nucleotide sequence: TGTGCAAGTCGCTTAGCCTCGGGGGGTCTCTTTAACACCGGGGAGCTGTTTTTT. It is translated as CASRLASGGLFNTGELFF. This chain connects TRBV12-2 to TRBJ2-2; TRBD2 was called by the table and not checked on the DNA. TRBV12-2 is flagged as a pseudogene. This CDR3 comprises 18 residues.

The chain joins TRBV20-1 to TRBJ1-3; D is ambiguous. CDR3 length: 11 residues. V lost 7 bases and J lost 6, with 10 bases in between. Germline V gene lookup returns CDR1 DFQATT and CDR2 SNEGSKA (reference sequence). CDR3 amino acids: CSGVWANTIYF. The CDR3 region has the DNA TGCAGTGGGGTTTGGGCAAACACCATATATTTT.

The gene calls are TRBV24-1 and TRBJ2-1; D is perhaps TRBD2 (7 bases). The CDR3 has 15 residues. Germline values: CDR1 KGHDR, CDR2 SFDVKD. The V end lost 6 bases, the J end lost 3 bases, and 14 bases lay between the germline ends. The CDR3 is CATSRGRDYYNEQFF. Written as DNA, the CDR3 is TGTGCCACCAGTAGGGGGAGGGACTACTACAATGAGCAGTTCTTC.

This clone was seen a handful of times. J is TRBJ1-5 and V is TRBV4-1, with TRBD1 matching 7 bases. CDR1 MGHRA and CDR2 YSYEKL come from the germline V gene. This CDR3 is 17 amino acids long. Germline trimming cut 0 bases from V and 3 bases from J; bases unmatched to any gene: 8. CDR3 DNA sequence: TGCGCCAGCAGCCAAGAAGAGGGCGACAGGGACAATCAGCCCCAGCATTTT. Its protein is CASSQEEGDRDNQPQHF.

The gene calls are TRBV7-9 and TRBJ1-6; possible D gene TRBD1, 6 bases. The CDR3 spans 15 residues. The germline V gene has CDR1 SEHNR and CDR2 FQNEAQ (reference sequence). The V gene lost 5 bases and the J gene lost 3 bases, with 11 bases spanning the gap. CDR3 DNA sequence: TGTGCCAGCAGCATAGGGACAAGCTATAATTCACCCCTCCACTTT. Translated: CASSIGTSYNSPLHF.

The DNA of the CDR3 is TGTGCCAGCTGGGGACCGGGACAGGGAGACAATGAGCAGTTCTTC. It yields the protein CASWGPGQGDNEQFF. This chain uses TRBV6-6 with TRBJ2-1; 9 nucleotides align to TRBD1. The CDR3 runs 15 residues. J was trimmed by 5 bases and V by 8 bases; bases with no gene match: 10. Germline V gives CDR1 MNHNY, CDR2 SVGAGI (reference sequence).

J is TRBJ1-1 and V is TRBV30, with a possible D match to TRBD1 (5 bases). The V gene's germline CDR1 is GTSNPN and CDR2 SVGIG (reference sequence). The V end was cut by 0 bases, the J end by 4 bases, with 9 bases between. This CDR3 contains 13 residues. The CDR3 is CAWSVSGGTEAFF. The CDR3 region has the DNA TGTGCCTGGAGTGTATCGGGGGGCACTGAAGCTTTCTTT.

The chain is built from TRBV7-2 and TRBJ1-5, with D possibly matching TRBD1 (6 bases). Germline assignment: CDR1 SGHTA and CDR2 FQGNSA. Trimming took 4 bases from V and 2 from J, leaving 15 bases between them. This CDR3 has 16 residues. CDR3 coding DNA: TGTGCCAGCAGCTCCATGGGGGGGCGAGGCAATCAGCCCCAGCATTTT. Its protein product is CASSSMGGRGNQPQHF.

Regarding this clone: The junction and the germline gene differ at one end; a read error may be behind it. CDR3 protein: CASSPAGHRGAVF. DNA for the CDR3: TGCGCCAGCAGCCCAGCGGGACACCGGGGAGCTGTTTTT. The chain has TRBV4-1 and TRBJ2-2; D perhaps matches TRBD2 (7 bases). Germline values: CDR1 MGHRA, CDR2 YSYEKL. The CDR3 length is 13 residues.